Reported below is one TCR beta chain. Its matching antigen is unknown. Single viable CD3+CD4+CD8-CD45RO+ cells were sorted as the memory CD4+ T cells. Libraries were prepared by immunoSEQ multiplex PCR; TCRdb keeps only in-frame clonotypes and omits some of them. The sample has about 64,000 clones; 60% to 80% are singletons. The entry originates in a study of memory CD4+ T cells and cytomegalovirus serostatus. Regarding the study as a whole: Repertoires predicted CMV serostatus with median bootstrapped AUC of around 0.95. Each of approximately 63 CMV-associated TCRbeta sequences occurred in one to five individuals.

Trimming at V came to 1 base and at J to 7 bases, leaving 4 bases not matched to a gene. The CDR3 covers 14 residues. Germline assignment: CDR1 SGHDT and CDR2 YYEEEE. The chain uses TRBV5-6 and TRBJ1-5; 8 bases align to TRBD1. The sequence derives from an adult in good health and CMV-seronegative. Sample: memory CD4+ T cells from blood. The CDR3 nucleotides read TGTGCCAGCAGCTTGTGGACAGGGCGACAGCCCCAGCATTTT. This codes for CASSLWTGRQPQHF.